This T cell receptor beta chain was recovered during a study of blood T cell repertoires in COVID-19 (dated by TCRdb to about 2020). Notes on the research overall: The collaborator samples originated in the United States, Italy and Spain and spanned the acute and convalescent phases of COVID-19. The material from the prospective study consisted of cDNA or gDNA derived from T cells, B-cell-depleted T cells, or PBMCs. The dataset comprised deeply sampled blood TCRbeta repertoires from subjects exposed to, actively infected with, or recovered from COVID-19. The repertoires were released in a freely available public database intended as a resource for research on the immune response to SARS-CoV-2. Samples were obtained from the ongoing ImmuneRACE study (first 160 participants) and from over 1,000 subjects provided by 6 global collaborators. The sample metadata nearly always contained a de-identified subject ID, COVID-19 status, age in years and sex. Where HLA class I and class II types were available, the types were taken from metadata supplied by the sample provider, not from assay-based typing. What the work shows at the level of the full study, not this receptor alone: The quantity of clinical and demographic metadata differed by source and by participant and was supplied without curation.

A note on this clone: Its recognized antigen is unknown. The sample holds no much larger clone one base away, and base qualities are not on file.

TCRbeta CDR3 regions were amplified from genomic DNA by means of the immunoSEQ Assay, a bias-controlled multiplex PCR. For the original study's pipeline: The number of nucleated cells in each sample was estimated by amplification of reference gene primers within the assay. To quantify the absolute abundance of each unique TCRbeta CDR3 rearrangement, sequence reads were collapsed and filtered. For each sample, productive Simpson clonality was calculated as the square root of Simpson's diversity index over productive rearrangements. TCRdb's version of the immuneACCESS table is confined to in-frame rearrangements and falls short of the full clone set. An unresolved V gene accounts for under half of the shortfall where checked; the remainder is of unknown origin. V, J and clone size are taken as reported in that table, and D and trimming were inferred from the DNA itself. The sample records about 390,000 clones, about 90% of which are singletons. The ten largest clones capture over 2% of the sample.

The CDR3 runs 14 amino acids, cysteine and phenylalanine included. Only the CDR3 region is kept as DNA, spanning 42 bases read in frame from base 1. From the germline V gene (reference sequence), CDR1 is MNHNY and CDR2 is SVGAGI. Trimming at the junction amounts to 8 bases on V and 2 bases on J, and the germline ends lie 13 bases apart. In Seattle, one collaborating source enrolled patients while the infection was active and tracked those patients longitudinally over the course of disease. Each collaborating institution followed its own protocols to collect whole blood in K2EDTA tubes. For TCRbeta analysis, collaborators shipped samples as frozen whole blood, isolated PBMCs, or DNA extracted from either of those sample types.

Recombination linked TRBV6-6 to TRBJ2-1; the D gene is perhaps TRBD1, from 6 matching bases. This sequence was found in a woman aged 55-69 years with COVID-19, enrolled during active disease. Material: peripheral blood. The CDR3 protein is CASGETGPYNEQFF. The DNA sequence is given as TGTGCCAGCGGCGAAACAGGGCCCTACAATGAGCAGTTCTTC.